The 19 T cell receptor beta chains below were found in one sample sequenced in a study of post-analysis software for immune sequencing data. No antigen has been assigned to these receptors. Researchers reported that TCR beta cDNA libraries carried unique molecular identifiers. TCRdb used MiXCR to reprocess the PCR reads, holding one entry per CDR3 protein. The sample lists fewer than 900,000 distinct CDR3 sequences, 46% occurring once. Findings and caveats of the study: A few TRBV segments (TRBV5-6, TRBV5-1 and TRBV20-1 among them) occurred more frequently in patients than in controls.

Sequenced: blood. These receptors all stem from a girl under 18 with multiple sclerosis.

The V gene is TRBV12-3 or TRBV12-4, the J gene TRBJ2-5, with TRBD2 identical over 7 bases. The CDR3 has 16 amino acids. Trimming at V came to 7 bases and at J to 2 bases, leaving 13 bases not matched to a gene. The DNA for the CDR3 is TGTGCCAGCACAGCGCGGGGAGGGGTTCCACAAGAGACCCAGTACTTC. Its protein is CASTARGGVPQETQYF.

A single count supports this clonotype. The CDR3 coding sequence is TGTGCCAGCAAAAATACCGGGGGACGATTCACAGATACGCAGTATTTT. Amino acids: CASKNTGGRFTDTQYF. The chain joins TRBV27 to TRBJ2-3, with D perhaps TRBD2 (6 bases). The CDR3 has 16 amino acids. Germline assignment: CDR1 MNHEY and CDR2 SMNVEV (reference sequence). With 7 bases removed from V and 2 bases from J, the gap between germline ends came to 19 bases.

This clonotype was picked up a small number of times. V is TRBV12-3 or TRBV12-4 and J is TRBJ1-2; D gene ambiguous. V was cut by 1 base and J by 7 bases, with 7 bases left in between. There are 12 residues in the CDR3. CDR3 sequence: CASSLGSTGYTF. The CDR3 coding sequence is TGTGCCAGCAGTTTAGGCAGTACTGGCTACACCTTC.

The J gene is TRBJ2-1, the V gene TRBV7-8; 7 bases line up with TRBD2. J was trimmed by 10 bases and V by 5 bases; bases with no gene match: 14. The CDR3 consists of 15 residues. Germline CDR1 reads SGHVS; CDR2 reads FQNEAQ. CDR3 nucleotides: TGTGCCAGCAGCCACGGAGGGAGGGCCCTCAGGGAGCAGTTCTTC. Translation: CASSHGGRALREQFF.

A single count supports this clonotype. V and J are TRBV3-1 and TRBJ2-1; D remains unclear. Germline lookup yields CDR1 LGHDT and CDR2 YNNKEL (reference sequence). The length of the CDR3 is 12 residues. V was trimmed by 4 bases and J by 8 bases, leaving 9 bases between them. CDR3 nucleotides: TGTGCCAGCAGCCTCCCGAGCTATGAGCAGTTCTTC. Translated, it gives CASSLPSYEQFF.

V usage is TRBV4-3 and J usage is TRBJ1-1; no firm D call. The V gene lost 3 bases and the J gene lost 1 base, with 9 bases spanning the gap. Germline V lookup: CDR1 LGHNA, CDR2 YSLEER. This CDR3 contains 14 residues. The CDR3 DNA reads as TGCGCCAGCAGCCAGTCACCAGCGAACACTGAAGCTTTCTTT. Translating gives CASSQSPANTEAFF.

On this clonotype itself: An end of the junction differs from the germline gene, which may be a read error. The chain uses TRBV10-3 and TRBJ2-3, with TRBD2 matching over 10 bases. The length of the CDR3 is 16 residues. Germline CDR1 and CDR2: ENHRY and SYGVKD. The CDR3 is CAIGELAGDHADTQYF. As DNA, the CDR3 is TGTGCCATCGGTGAGCTAGCGGGAGATCACGCAGATACGCAGTATTTT.

The chain carries TRBV7-2 and TRBJ1-2; TRBD1 aligns across 7 bases. Germline lookup yields CDR1 SGHTA and CDR2 FQGNSA. J was trimmed by 5 bases and V by 5 bases; bases with no gene match: 5. The CDR3 is 13 residues long. The CDR3 DNA reads as TGTGCCAGCAGCCCACAGGGGATGTATGGCTACACCTTC. It is translated as CASSPQGMYGYTF.

The chain couples TRBV6-2 or TRBV6-3 to TRBJ1-5; 7 bases fit TRBD1. This CDR3 has 14 amino acids. Germline V gene lookup returns CDR1 MNHEY and CDR2 SVGEGT. J gave up 3 bases and V 6 bases, and 5 bases lay outside the gene matches. The CDR3 loop is CASSWDSYNQPQHF. CDR3 nucleotides: TGTGCCAGCAGCTGGGACAGCTACAATCAGCCCCAGCATTTT.

The chain employs TRBV29-1 and TRBJ1-2; D gene uncertain. The CDR3 contains 11 residues. Deletions cut 4 bases from V and 6 bases from J, with 9 bases between. The germline CDR1 and CDR2 sequences are SQVTM and ANQGSEA. The CDR3 protein is CSVVSADGYTF. In DNA form, the CDR3 reads TGCAGCGTTGTTTCGGCGGATGGCTACACCTTC.

This chain links TRBV7-2 with TRBJ2-1; TRBD1 might be the D (6 bases). V dropped 2 bases and J dropped 8 bases, with 19 bases sitting between them. The CDR3 is 16 amino acids. In germline, CDR1 is SGHTA, CDR2 FQGNSA. Here the CDR3 DNA reads TGTGCCAGCAGCTTATCCCCAGCGGTCTCAGGGGATGAGCAGTTCTTC. Protein product: CASSLSPAVSGDEQFF.

The J gene is TRBJ2-7, the V gene TRBV29-1, with 10 bases fitting TRBD1. Per germline, CDR1 SQVTM and CDR2 ANQGSEA. The J segment lost 4 bases and the V segment lost 4 bases, leaving 7 bases of the junction unmatched. The CDR3 has 14 amino acids. CDR3 bases: TGCAGCGTTGGAACCGGGACAGGGGCATACGAGCAGTACTTC. It specifies CSVGTGTGAYEQYF.

To note about this clonotype: A junction boundary mismatches the germline segment, possibly from a read error. The chain is built from TRBV12-3 or TRBV12-4 and TRBJ1-2; 9 bases are shared with TRBD1. CDR3 size: 14 residues. This CDR3 is CARSSTGGAYGYTF. The CDR3 coding sequence is TGTGCCCGCAGTTCAACAGGGGGCGCGTATGGCTACACCTTC.

The chain employs TRBV11-2 and TRBJ2-1, with a tentative D call TRBD2 (5 bases). V was trimmed by 1 base and J by 0 bases, leaving 13 bases between them. In germline, CDR1 is SGHAT, CDR2 FQNNGV. This CDR3 contains 17 residues. CDR3 in DNA: TGTGCCAGCAGCTTAGTTTCCGGGATGAACTCCTACAATGAGCAGTTCTTC. Encoded protein: CASSLVSGMNSYNEQFF.

This clonotype came up a few times. The genes are TRBV27 and TRBJ1-6, with D uncertain. The germline gives CDR1 MNHEY, CDR2 SMNVEV (reference sequence). V was clipped by 6 bases and J by 10 bases, with 13 bases between them. There are 13 residues in the CDR3. The CDR3 is CASSIRSGSPLHF. CDR3 DNA: TGTGCCAGCAGCATCCGGTCTGGGTCACCCCTCCACTTT.

In this sample, this clonotype turned up a few times. This chain uses TRBV20-1 with TRBJ2-5, with D unclear. Germline CDR1 reads DFQATT; CDR2 reads SNEGSKA (reference sequence). Deletions cut 3 bases from V and 5 bases from J, with 13 bases between. The CDR3 sequence is 13 residues long. The CDR3 is CSASRPDQETQYF. The CDR3 DNA follows: TGCAGTGCTAGTAGACCGGATCAGGAGACCCAGTACTTC.

Only a few counts were recorded for this clonotype. J is TRBJ2-7 and V is TRBV5-1; D uncertain. This CDR3 contains 14 residues. The germline CDR1 and CDR2 sequences are SGHRS and YFSETQ. Deletions cut 1 base from V and 2 bases from J, with 10 bases between. CDR3 protein: CASSLMLGPYEQYF. The CDR3 DNA follows: TGCGCCAGCAGCTTGATGCTAGGGCCCTACGAGCAGTACTTC.

This rearrangement joins TRBV20-1 to TRBJ2-1; 11 bases align to TRBD2. With 2 bases clipped from V and 4 bases from J, the junction kept 7 bases outside the gene matches. The CDR3 length is 16 residues. Germline values: CDR1 DFQATT, CDR2 SNEGSKA (reference sequence). CDR3 amino acids: CSARRPIAGGYNEQFF. The CDR3 nucleotides read TGCAGTGCTAGACGGCCAATAGCGGGAGGGTACAATGAGCAGTTCTTC.

This clonotype was counted a few times. The chain employs TRBV6-2 or TRBV6-3 and TRBJ2-1; D call uncertain. The CDR3 is 14 amino acids. Germline V gives CDR1 MNHEY, CDR2 SVGEGT. V lost 0 bases, J lost 6 bases, and 9 bases lay in between. The CDR3 DNA follows: TGTGCCAGCAGTTACTCGATGCGAGGCAATGAGCAGTTCTTC. Its protein is CASSYSMRGNEQFF.